Only one count was recorded for the clone carrying this T cell receptor (beta chain). In the original analysis: By means of reference gene primer amplification, nucleated cell counts were estimated. Data came from immunoSEQ multiplex PCR; TCRdb stores just in-frame clones and leaves some out. V and J calls and clone size follow that table, whereas D and trimming were derived from the DNA. The table has 200,000 to 300,000 clones, about nine tenths seen once. This sample was taken from a study of blood T cell repertoires in COVID-19. Enrolment of Seattle patients took place during active infection, and they were followed longitudinally. V dropped 2 bases and J dropped 1 base, with 9 bases sitting between them. The CDR3 totals 16 residues. Germline lookup yields CDR1 MGHRA and CDR2 YSYEKL.

The clonotype comes from a young man with COVID-19, enrolled during active disease. The sequenced sample was peripheral blood. The rearrangement links TRBV4-1 to TRBJ2-6; D is undetermined. The CDR3 region is CASSQHTDSGANVLTF. The CDR3 DNA reads as TGCGCCAGCAGCCAACATACAGATTCTGGGGCCAACGTCCTGACTTTC.